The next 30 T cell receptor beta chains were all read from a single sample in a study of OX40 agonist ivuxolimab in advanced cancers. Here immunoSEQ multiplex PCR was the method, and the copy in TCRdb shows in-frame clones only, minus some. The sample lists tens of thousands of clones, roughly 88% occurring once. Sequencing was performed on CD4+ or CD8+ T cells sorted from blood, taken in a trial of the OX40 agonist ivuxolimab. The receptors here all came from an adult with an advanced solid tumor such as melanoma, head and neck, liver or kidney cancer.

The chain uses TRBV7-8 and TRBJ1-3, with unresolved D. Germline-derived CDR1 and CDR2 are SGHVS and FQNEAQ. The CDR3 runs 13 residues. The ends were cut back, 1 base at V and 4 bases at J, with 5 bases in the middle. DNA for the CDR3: TGTGCCAGCAGCTTAGTTCAGGGAAACACCATATATTTT. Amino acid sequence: CASSLVQGNTIYF.

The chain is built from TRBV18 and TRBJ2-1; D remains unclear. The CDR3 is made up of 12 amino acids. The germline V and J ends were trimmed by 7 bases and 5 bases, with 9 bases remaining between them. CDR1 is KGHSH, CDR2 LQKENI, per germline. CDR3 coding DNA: TGTGCCAGCTTAGGAACGAACAATGAGCAGTTCTTC. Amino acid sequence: CASLGTNNEQFF.

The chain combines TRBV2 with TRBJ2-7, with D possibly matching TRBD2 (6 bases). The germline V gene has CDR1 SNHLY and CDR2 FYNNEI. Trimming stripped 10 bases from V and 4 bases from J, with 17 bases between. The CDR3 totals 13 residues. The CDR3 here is CATRPGLIYEQYF. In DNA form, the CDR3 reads TGTGCCACCCGACCGGGACTTATATACGAGCAGTACTTC.

This CDR3 reads CAIRKLDTQYF. The CDR3 DNA sequence: TGTGCCATCAGGAAGCTAGATACGCAGTATTTT. The rearrangement links TRBV10-3 to TRBJ2-3; no firm D call. Trimming took off 6 bases at V and 5 bases at J, with 6 bases between the two ends. Germline V lookup: CDR1 ENHRY, CDR2 SYGVKD. The CDR3 is 11 residues long.

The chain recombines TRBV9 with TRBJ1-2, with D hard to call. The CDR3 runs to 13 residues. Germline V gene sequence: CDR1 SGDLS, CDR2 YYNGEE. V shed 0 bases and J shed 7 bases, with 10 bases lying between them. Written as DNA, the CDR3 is TGTGCCAGCAGCGTAGCTCCCGTTGGTGGCTACACCTTC. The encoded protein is CASSVAPVGGYTF.

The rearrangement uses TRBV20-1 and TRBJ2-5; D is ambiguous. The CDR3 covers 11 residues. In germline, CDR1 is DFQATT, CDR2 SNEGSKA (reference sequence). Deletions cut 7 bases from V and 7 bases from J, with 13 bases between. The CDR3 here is CSVPKGRTQYF. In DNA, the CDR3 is TGCAGTGTCCCAAAGGGTCGGACCCAGTACTTC.

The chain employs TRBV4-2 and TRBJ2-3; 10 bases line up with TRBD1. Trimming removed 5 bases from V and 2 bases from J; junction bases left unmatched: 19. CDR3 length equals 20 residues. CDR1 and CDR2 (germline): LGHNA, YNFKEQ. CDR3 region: CASSTKTGGRSGPVTDTQYF. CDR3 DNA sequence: TGTGCCAGCAGCACCAAGACAGGGGGCAGAAGCGGTCCAGTCACAGATACGCAGTATTTT.

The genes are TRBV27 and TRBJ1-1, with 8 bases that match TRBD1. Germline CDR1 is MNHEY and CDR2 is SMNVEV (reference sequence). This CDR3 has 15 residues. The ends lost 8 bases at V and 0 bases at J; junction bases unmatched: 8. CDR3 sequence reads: CASEDRGGMNTEAFF. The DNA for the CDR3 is TGTGCCAGCGAAGACAGGGGAGGCATGAACACTGAAGCTTTCTTT.

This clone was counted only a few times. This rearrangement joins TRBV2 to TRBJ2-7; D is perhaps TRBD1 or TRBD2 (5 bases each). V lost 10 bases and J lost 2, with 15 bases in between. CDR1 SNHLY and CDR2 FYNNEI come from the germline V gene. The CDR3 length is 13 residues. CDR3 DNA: TGTGCCACCAAGGGACGGCAAACCTACGAGCAGTACTTC. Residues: CATKGRQTYEQYF. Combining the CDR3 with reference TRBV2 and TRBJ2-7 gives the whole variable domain EPEVTQTPSHQVTQMGQEVILRCVPISNHLYFYWYRQILGQKVEFLVSFYNNEISEKSEIFDDQFSVERPDGSNFTLKIRSTKLEDSAMYFCATKGRQTYEQYFGPGTRLTVT.

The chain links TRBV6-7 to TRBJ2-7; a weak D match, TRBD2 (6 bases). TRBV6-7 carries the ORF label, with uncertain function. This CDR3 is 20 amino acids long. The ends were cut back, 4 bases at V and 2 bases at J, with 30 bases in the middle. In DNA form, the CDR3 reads TGTGCCAGCAGTTCTCACCCTCCGCGGGAACAAATTACCATTACCTACGAGCAGTACTTC. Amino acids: CASSSHPPREQITITYEQYF.

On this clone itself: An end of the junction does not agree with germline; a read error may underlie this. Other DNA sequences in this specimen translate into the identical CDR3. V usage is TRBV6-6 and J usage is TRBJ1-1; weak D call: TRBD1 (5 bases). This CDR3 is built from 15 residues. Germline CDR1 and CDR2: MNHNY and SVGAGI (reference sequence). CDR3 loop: CASSYSGTLYTEAFF. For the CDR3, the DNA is TGTGCTAGCAGTTACTCAGGGACCCTCTACACTGAAGCTTTCTTT.

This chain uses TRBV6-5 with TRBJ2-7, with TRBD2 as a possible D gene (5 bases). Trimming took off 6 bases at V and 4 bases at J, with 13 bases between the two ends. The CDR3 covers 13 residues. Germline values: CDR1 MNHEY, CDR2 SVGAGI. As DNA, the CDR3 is TGTGCCAGCAGGAGCGGAGGAGGATACGAGCAGTACTTC. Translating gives CASRSGGGYEQYF.

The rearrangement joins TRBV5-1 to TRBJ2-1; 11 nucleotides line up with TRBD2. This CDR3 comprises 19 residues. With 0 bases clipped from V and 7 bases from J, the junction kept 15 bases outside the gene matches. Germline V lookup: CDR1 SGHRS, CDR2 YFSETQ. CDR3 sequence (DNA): TGCGCCAGCAGCTTGGGCCCAACATCTACTAGCGGGAGTAGGAATGAGCAGTTCTTC. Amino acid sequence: CASSLGPTSTSGSRNEQFF.

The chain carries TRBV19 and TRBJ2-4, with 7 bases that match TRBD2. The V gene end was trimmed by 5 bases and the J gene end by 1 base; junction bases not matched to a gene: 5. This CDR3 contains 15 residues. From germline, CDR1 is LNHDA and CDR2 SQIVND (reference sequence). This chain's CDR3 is CASSGGVRAKNIQYF. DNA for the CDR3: TGTGCCAGTAGTGGGGGGGTGAGGGCCAAAAACATTCAGTACTTC.

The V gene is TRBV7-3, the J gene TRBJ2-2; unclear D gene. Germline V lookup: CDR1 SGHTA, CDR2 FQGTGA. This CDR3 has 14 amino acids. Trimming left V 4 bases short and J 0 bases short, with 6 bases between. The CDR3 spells CASSSTSNTGELFF. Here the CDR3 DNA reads TGTGCCAGCAGCTCTACATCGAACACCGGGGAGCTGTTTTTT. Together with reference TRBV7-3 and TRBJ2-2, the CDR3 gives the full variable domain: GAGVSQTPSNKVTEKGKYVELRCDPISGHTALYWYRQSLGQGPEFLIYFQGTGAADDSGLPNDRFFAVRPEGSVSTLKIQRTERGDSAVYLCASSSTSNTGELFFGEGSRLTVL.

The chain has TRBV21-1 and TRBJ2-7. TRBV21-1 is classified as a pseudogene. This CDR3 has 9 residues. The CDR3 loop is CASNYEQYF. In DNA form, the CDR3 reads TGTGCCAGCAACTACGAGCAGTACTTC.

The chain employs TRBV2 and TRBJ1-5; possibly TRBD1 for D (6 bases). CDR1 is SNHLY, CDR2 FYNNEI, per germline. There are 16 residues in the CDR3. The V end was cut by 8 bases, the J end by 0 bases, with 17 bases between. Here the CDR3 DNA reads TGTGCCAGCCGAGACCGGGACACCTATAGCAATCAGCCCCAGCATTTT. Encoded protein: CASRDRDTYSNQPQHF.

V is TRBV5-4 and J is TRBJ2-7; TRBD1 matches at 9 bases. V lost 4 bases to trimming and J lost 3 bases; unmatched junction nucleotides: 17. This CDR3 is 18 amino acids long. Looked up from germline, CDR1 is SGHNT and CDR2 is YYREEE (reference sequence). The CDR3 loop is CASSTGTGRIRGVYEQYF. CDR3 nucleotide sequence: TGTGCCAGCAGCACCGGGACAGGGCGTATCCGAGGGGTCTACGAGCAGTACTTC.

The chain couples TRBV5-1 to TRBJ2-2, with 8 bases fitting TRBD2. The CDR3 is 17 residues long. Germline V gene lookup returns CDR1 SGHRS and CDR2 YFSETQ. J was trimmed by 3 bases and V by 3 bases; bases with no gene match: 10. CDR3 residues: CASSWGYGGRHTGELFF. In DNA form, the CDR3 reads TGCGCCAGCAGCTGGGGGTATGGCGGGAGGCACACCGGGGAGCTGTTTTTT.

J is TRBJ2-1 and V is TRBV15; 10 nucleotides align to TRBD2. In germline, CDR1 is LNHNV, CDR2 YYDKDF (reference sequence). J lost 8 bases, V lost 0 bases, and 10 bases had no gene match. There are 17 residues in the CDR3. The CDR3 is CATSRDRGTSGIDEQFF. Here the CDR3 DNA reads TGTGCCACCAGCAGAGATAGAGGTACTAGCGGGATTGATGAGCAGTTCTTC.

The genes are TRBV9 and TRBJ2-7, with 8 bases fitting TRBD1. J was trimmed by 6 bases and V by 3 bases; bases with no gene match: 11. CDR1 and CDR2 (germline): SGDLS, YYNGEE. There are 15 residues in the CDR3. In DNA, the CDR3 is TGTGCCAGCAGCGCCAAAGGACAGGGCGTGGGCGAGCAGTACTTC. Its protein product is CASSAKGQGVGEQYF.

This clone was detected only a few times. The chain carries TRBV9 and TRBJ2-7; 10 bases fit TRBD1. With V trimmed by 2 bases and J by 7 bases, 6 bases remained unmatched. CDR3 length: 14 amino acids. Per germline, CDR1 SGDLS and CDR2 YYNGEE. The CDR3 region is CASSVRDRGGEQYF. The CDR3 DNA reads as TGTGCCAGCAGCGTCCGGGACAGGGGCGGGGAGCAGTACTTC.

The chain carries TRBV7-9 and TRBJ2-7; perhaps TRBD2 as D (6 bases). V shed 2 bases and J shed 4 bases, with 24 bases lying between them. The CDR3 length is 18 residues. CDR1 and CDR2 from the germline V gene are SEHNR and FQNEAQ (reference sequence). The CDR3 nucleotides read TGTGCCAGCAGCTTATACGTCGTCCGGAGGGCTACGGAGTACGAGCAGTACTTC. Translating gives CASSLYVVRRATEYEQYF.

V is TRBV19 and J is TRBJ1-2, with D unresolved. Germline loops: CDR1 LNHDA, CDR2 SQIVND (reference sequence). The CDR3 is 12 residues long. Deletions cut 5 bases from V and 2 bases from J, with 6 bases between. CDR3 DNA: TGTGCCAGTAGTCTACGCAACTATGGCTACACCTTC. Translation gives CASSLRNYGYTF.

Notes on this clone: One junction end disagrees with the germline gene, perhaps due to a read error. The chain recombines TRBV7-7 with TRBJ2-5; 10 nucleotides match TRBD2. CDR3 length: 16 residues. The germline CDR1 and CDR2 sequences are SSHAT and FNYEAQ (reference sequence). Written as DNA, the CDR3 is TGTGCTAGCAGCACTCGACTAGCGGGCCCCGGGGAGACCCAGTACTTC. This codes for CASSTRLAGPGETQYF. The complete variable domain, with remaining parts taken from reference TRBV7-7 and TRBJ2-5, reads GAGVSQSPRYKVTKRGQDVTLRCDPISSHATLYWYQQALGQGPEFLTYFNYEAQPDKSGLPSDRFSAERPEGSISTLTIQRTEQRDSAMYRCASSTRLAGPGETQYFGPGTRLLVL.

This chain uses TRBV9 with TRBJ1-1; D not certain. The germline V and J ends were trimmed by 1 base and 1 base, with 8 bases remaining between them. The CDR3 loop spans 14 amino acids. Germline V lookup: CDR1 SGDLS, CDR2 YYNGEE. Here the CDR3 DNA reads TGTGCCAGCAGCGTACTGCCCGGGAACACTGAAGCTTTCTTT. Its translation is CASSVLPGNTEAFF. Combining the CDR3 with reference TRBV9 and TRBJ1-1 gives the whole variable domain DSGVTQTPKHLITATGQRVTLRCSPRSGDLSVYWYQQSLDQGLQFLIQYYNGEERAKGNILERFSAQQFPDLHSELNLSSLELGDSALYFCASSVLPGNTEAFFGQGTRLTVV.

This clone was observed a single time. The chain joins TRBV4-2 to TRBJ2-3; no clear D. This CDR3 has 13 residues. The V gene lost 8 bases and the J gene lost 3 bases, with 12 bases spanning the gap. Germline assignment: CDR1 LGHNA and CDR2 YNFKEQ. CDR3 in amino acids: CASAGSNTDTQYF. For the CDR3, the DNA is TGTGCCAGCGCTGGGTCGAATACAGATACGCAGTATTTT.

CDR3 coding DNA: TGTGCCAGCAGTTACTCTGGCAGCCAAGAGACCCAGTACTTC. Protein product: CASSYSGSQETQYF. The chain links TRBV6-5 to TRBJ2-5; D is unclear. Trimming left V 0 bases short and J 1 base short, with 6 bases between. Per the germline V gene, CDR1 is MNHEY and CDR2 is SVGAGI. The length of the CDR3 is 14 residues.

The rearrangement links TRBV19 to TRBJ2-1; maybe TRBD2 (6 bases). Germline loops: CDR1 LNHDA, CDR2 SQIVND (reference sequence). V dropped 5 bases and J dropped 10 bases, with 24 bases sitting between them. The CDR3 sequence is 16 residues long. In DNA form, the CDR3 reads TGTGCCAGTAGTCAACTTATTTACCCAACTAGCCCCGAGCAGTTCTTC. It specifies CASSQLIYPTSPEQFF.

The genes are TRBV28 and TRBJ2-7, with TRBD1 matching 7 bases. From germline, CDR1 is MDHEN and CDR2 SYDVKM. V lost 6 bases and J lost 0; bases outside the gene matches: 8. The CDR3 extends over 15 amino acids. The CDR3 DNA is TGTGCCAGCAGCCGGGACAGTCTAAGCTCCTACGAGCAGTACTTC. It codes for CASSRDSLSSYEQYF.